These 26 T cell receptor beta chains share one sample of origin, sequenced in a study of identical twins (dated by TCRdb to 2016 to 2017). Libraries were constructed by 5' RACE. The reads were generated on an Illumina HiSeq 2000. TCRdb passed the public sequencing reads through fastp at Q25 and MiXCR, retaining productive beta sequences. CDR3 protein duplicates are merged, each entry listing the most common genes and DNA. This sample lists approximately 260,000 distinct CDR3 sequences; over 11% were detected once. Approximately 8.8% of the sample is taken by the ten largest. The sample was memory (CD45RO+) T cells sorted from blood. Reading the label with the study, this specimen's cell subset or site is: CD45RO+ enriched T cells. The origin of the receptors is a woman under 30 in good health.

The table lists this clonotype with many counts. The rearrangement links TRBV3-1 to TRBJ1-1, with unresolved D. Germline CDR1 reads LGHDT; CDR2 reads YNNKEL (reference sequence). The germline V and J ends were trimmed by 1 base and 7 bases, with 13 bases remaining between them. The CDR3 is 14 amino acids. CDR3 sequence reads: CASSQGSSGREAFF. The CDR3 DNA reads TGTGCCAGCAGCCAAGGGTCGTCAGGCCGTGAAGCTTTCTTT.

This clonotype appeared a few times. The chain couples TRBV12-3 or TRBV12-4 to TRBJ1-1; TRBD1 is a possible D gene (6 bases). The V end was cut by 0 bases, the J end by 5 bases, with 19 bases between. This CDR3 has 17 residues. This chain's CDR3 is CASSLAKFGQGKTEAFF. The CDR3 coding sequence is TGTGCCAGCAGTTTAGCGAAGTTCGGGCAGGGGAAGACTGAAGCTTTCTTT.

There are a few counts of this clonotype. V gene TRBV7-9 combines with J gene TRBJ2-7, with a possible D match to TRBD2 (6 bases). The germline V and J ends were trimmed by 2 bases and 7 bases, with 9 bases remaining between them. The CDR3 consists of 12 residues. Per germline, CDR1 SEHNR and CDR2 FQNEAQ (reference sequence). In nucleotides, the CDR3 is TGTGCCAGCAGCTTAAGGGACTTTGAGCAGTACTTC. Amino acids: CASSLRDFEQYF.

The chain employs TRBV6-2 or TRBV6-3 and TRBJ1-1; weak D call: TRBD1 (6 bases). Trimming shortened V by 5 bases and J by 9 bases, and 13 bases separated the two germline ends. Germline V CDR1 and CDR2: MNHEY, SVGEGT. This CDR3 is built from 12 residues. The CDR3 DNA sequence: TGTGCCAGCAGTACACAGGGTTTACAAGCTTTCTTT. It encodes CASSTQGLQAFF.

This clonotype was counted a few times. The chain links TRBV10-2 to TRBJ1-2; D is undetermined. The CDR3 consists of 13 residues. V was shortened by 3 bases and J by 0 bases, with 5 bases between the two germline ends. Germline V gene data show CDR1 as WSHSY and CDR2 as SAAADI. The CDR3 nucleotides are TGCGCCAGCAGTGAAGGACCTAACTATGGCTACACCTTC. This sequence encodes CASSEGPNYGYTF.

This clonotype was found a few times. V gene TRBV5-1 combines with J gene TRBJ2-1; TRBD1 or TRBD2 may be the D gene (5 bases each). Germline V gene data show CDR1 as SGHRS and CDR2 as YFSETQ. The CDR3 covers 15 residues. Between the trimmed V and J ends, which lost 0 bases and 7 bases, there was a span of 14 bases. In nucleotides, the CDR3 is TGCGCCAGCAGCTTGGGCCCCTACGGGACGAATGAGCAGTTCTTC. Its protein product is CASSLGPYGTNEQFF. Full variable domain (missing parts from reference TRBV5-1 and TRBJ2-1): KAGVTQTPRYLIKTRGQQVTLSCSPISGHRSVSWYQQTPGQGLQFLFEYFSETQRNKGNFPGRFSGRQFSNSRSEMNVSTLELGDSALYLCASSLGPYGTNEQFFGPGTRLTVL.

The chain couples TRBV6-2 or TRBV6-3 to TRBJ2-7; 10 nucleotides agree with TRBD2. After removal of 6 bases from V and 3 bases from J, the junction contained 8 bases not matched to a gene. This CDR3 is built from 15 residues. CDR1 is MNHEY and CDR2 is SVGEGT in the germline V gene. The CDR3 region has the DNA TGTGCCAGCAGCCCTTCTAGCGGGAGTCTCTACGAGCAGTACTTC. It translates to CASSPSSGSLYEQYF.

Note on this clonotype: An end of the junction differs from the germline gene, which may be a read error. The chain carries TRBV30 and TRBJ2-7; 13 bases agree with TRBD2. The CDR3 is made up of 9 amino acids. Germline-derived CDR1 and CDR2 are GTSNPN and SVGIG (reference sequence). The CDR3 here is CASGLAGDF. CDR3 nucleotide sequence: TGTGCCTCAGGACTAGCGGGGGATTTC.

The chain has TRBV7-9 and TRBJ1-4; 7 bases map to TRBD1. Trimming took 6 bases from V and 5 from J; bases not matched to a gene: 6. The CDR3 is made up of 14 amino acids. Germline loops: CDR1 SEHNR, CDR2 FQNEAQ (reference sequence). CDR3 loop: CASRGTAGNEKLFF. CDR3 DNA sequence: TGTGCCAGCAGGGGGACAGCCGGAAATGAAAAACTGTTTTTT. Complete variable domain (other parts from reference TRBV7-9 and TRBJ1-4): DTGVSQNPRHKITKRGQNVTFRCDPISEHNRLYWYRQTLGQGPEFLTYFQNEAQLEKSRLLSDRFSAERPKGSFSTLEIQRTEQGDSAMYLCASRGTAGNEKLFFGSGTQLSVL.

V usage is TRBV15 and J usage is TRBJ2-3; D is possibly TRBD1 or TRBD2 (5 bases each). CDR3 size: 18 residues. V dropped 4 bases and J dropped 0 bases, with 20 bases sitting between them. CDR1 and CDR2 (germline): LNHNV, YYDKDF (reference sequence). The DNA for the CDR3 is TGTGCCACCAGCAAGAACAATTTGGGGGTACCTAGCACAGATACGCAGTATTTT. This encodes CATSKNNLGVPSTDTQYF.

The gene calls are TRBV20-1 and TRBJ2-1; D unresolved. Germline-derived CDR1 and CDR2 are DFQATT and SNEGSKA (reference sequence). This CDR3 region has 13 residues. Trimming took 0 bases from V and 6 from J, leaving 9 bases between them. CDR3 bases: TGCAGTGCTAGAGATAAGCTTCCCAATGAGCAGTTCTTC. Its protein is CSARDKLPNEQFF.

This clonotype was recorded many times. In DNA form, the CDR3 reads TGCGCCAGCAGCCTACCTAGAGGGCGGGACGATATGGGGTACTTC. This codes for CASSLPRGRDDMGYF. V usage is TRBV4-3 and J usage is TRBJ2-7; D might be TRBD2 (6 bases). Per the germline V gene, CDR1 is LGHNA and CDR2 is YSLEER. Trimming cost V 4 bases and J 12 bases, with 25 bases left between them. The CDR3 totals 15 residues.

This chain links TRBV20-1 with TRBJ2-5; D assignment may be TRBD1 or TRBD2 (5 bases each). Trimming removed 5 bases at V and 0 bases at J, with 13 bases between. Germline CDR1 reads DFQATT; CDR2 reads SNEGSKA (reference sequence). The CDR3 spans 14 residues. For the CDR3, the DNA is TGCAGTGCTTCTATTGAGGGGTACCAAGAGACCCAGTACTTC. Its translation is CSASIEGYQETQYF.

This clonotype came up many times. This sequence joins TRBV10-3 and TRBJ1-5; D may be TRBD1 (5 bases). This CDR3 contains 13 residues. The germline V and J ends were trimmed by 10 bases and 7 bases, with 17 bases remaining between them. Germline CDR1 is ENHRY and CDR2 is SYGVKD. CDR3 DNA: TGTGCCACAAACCAGGGTAGCGGACAGCCCCAGCATTTT. It translates to CATNQGSGQPQHF.

This clonotype occurred many times. The rearrangement joins TRBV12-3 or TRBV12-4 to TRBJ2-7; 9 positions match TRBD2. The junction had 7 bases not matched to a gene; V was cut back by 2 bases and J by 2 bases. This CDR3 is built from 16 residues. CDR3 bases: TGTGCCAGCAGTTTATGGGCAGCGGGGGGACCCTACGAGCAGTACTTC. Its protein is CASSLWAAGGPYEQYF.

This clonotype has at least ten counts. V usage is TRBV20-1 and J usage is TRBJ2-3; D is perhaps TRBD2 (6 bases). CDR1 and CDR2 from the germline V gene are DFQATT and SNEGSKA (reference sequence). This CDR3 comprises 15 residues. Trimming took 0 bases from V and 0 from J, leaving 10 bases between them. The DNA of the CDR3 is TGCAGTGCTAGAGACGGGACTTCAAGCACAGATACGCAGTATTTT. Amino acid sequence: CSARDGTSSTDTQYF.

This chain connects TRBV6-2 or TRBV6-3 to TRBJ2-2, with unresolved D. Trimming took 0 bases from V and 4 from J, leaving 6 bases between them. Germline CDR1 and CDR2: MNHEY and SVGEGT. This CDR3 comprises 14 residues. The CDR3 region has the DNA TGTGCCAGCAGTTACTCCTCGGCCACCGGGGAGCTGTTTTTT. Its protein is CASSYSSATGELFF.

This clonotype turned up a few times. The CDR3 DNA reads as TGTGCCAGCAGCTTAGGATTCGGTAAATCCTACGAGCAGTACTTC. This encodes CASSLGFGKSYEQYF. The rearrangement joins TRBV7-2 to TRBJ2-7; no clear D. This CDR3 spans 15 amino acids. Germline CDR1 SGHTA, CDR2 FQGNSA. Trimming shortened V by 1 base and J by 1 base, and 11 bases separated the two germline ends.

This chain links TRBV5-5 with TRBJ2-7; D gene uncertain. The CDR3 is made up of 14 amino acids. The V gene lost 2 bases and the J gene lost 7 bases, with 16 bases spanning the gap. The germline CDR1 and CDR2 sequences are SGHKS and YYEKEE (reference sequence). This CDR3 reads CASSFSAAPREQYF. DNA of the CDR3: TGTGCCAGCAGCTTTTCGGCAGCCCCGCGTGAGCAGTACTTC.

The chain has TRBV7-2 and TRBJ1-4, with a possible D match to TRBD1 (5 bases). The germline V gene encodes CDR1 SGHTA and CDR2 FQGNSA. The V end was cut by 3 bases, the J end by 8 bases, with 16 bases between. The CDR3 runs 15 residues. CDR3 nucleotide sequence: TGTGCCAGCAGCTTTTTTGGGCAGGGAGGGGAAAAACTGTTTTTT. Translating gives CASSFFGQGGEKLFF.

The chain combines TRBV20-1 with TRBJ2-6, with TRBD2 as a possible D gene (7 bases). This CDR3 region has 17 residues. Germline loops: CDR1 DFQATT, CDR2 SNEGSKA (reference sequence). Deletions cut 0 bases from V and 1 base from J, with 13 bases between. The CDR3, as DNA: TGCAGTGCTAGAGAGGGGGGAGGGGGTTCTGGGGCCAACGTCCTGACTTTC. It yields the protein CSAREGGGGSGANVLTF.

This clonotype occurred a few times. This rearrangement joins TRBV5-1 to TRBJ1-4; D might be TRBD1 (5 bases). Germline CDR1 and CDR2: SGHRS and YFSETQ. The CDR3 covers 13 residues. V lost 1 base, J lost 5 bases, and 6 bases lay in between. The DNA of the CDR3 is TGCGCCAGCAGCTTGAGACAGAATGAAAAACTGTTTTTT. It encodes CASSLRQNEKLFF.

The chain combines TRBV29-1 with TRBJ2-1; D could derive from TRBD1 or TRBD2 (6 bases each). The ends were cut back, 6 bases at V and 10 bases at J, with 25 bases in the middle. CDR1 SQVTM and CDR2 ANQGSEA come from the germline V gene. This CDR3 has 15 amino acids. CDR3 DNA sequence: TGCAGCGTGAGGAGAGGGGGAACGGGAGAGGGCGAGCAGTTCTTC. Translated, it gives CSVRRGGTGEGEQFF.

This clonotype was found a few times. This chain uses TRBV5-1 with TRBJ1-1; 10 bases are a match to TRBD1. The V gene end was trimmed by 3 bases and the J gene end by 1 base; junction bases not matched to a gene: 3. Germline V gene data show CDR1 as SGHRS and CDR2 as YFSETQ. CDR3 size: 15 residues. CDR3 region: CASSSGTGANTEAFF. In nucleotides, the CDR3 is TGCGCCAGCAGCTCCGGGACAGGGGCGAACACTGAAGCTTTCTTT.

The J gene is TRBJ2-1, the V gene TRBV5-1; D ambiguous. Germline lookup yields CDR1 SGHRS and CDR2 YFSETQ. V was pared by 0 bases and J by 0 bases, with 10 bases between. The CDR3 runs to 16 residues. CDR3 in amino acids: CASSLEPSYSYNEQFF. The CDR3 coding sequence is TGCGCCAGCAGCTTGGAACCATCCTACTCCTACAATGAGCAGTTCTTC.

Only a few counts were recorded for this clonotype. The rearrangement joins TRBV6-5 to TRBJ2-3; 9 nucleotides line up with TRBD2. The V gene's germline CDR1 is MNHEY and CDR2 SVGAGI. The CDR3 has 15 residues. Germline trimming cut 4 bases from V and 1 base from J; bases unmatched to any gene: 3. The CDR3 DNA sequence: TGTGCCAGCAGTTTCCGCGGGGGGGGCACAGATACGCAGTATTTT. As protein: CASSFRGGGTDTQYF.